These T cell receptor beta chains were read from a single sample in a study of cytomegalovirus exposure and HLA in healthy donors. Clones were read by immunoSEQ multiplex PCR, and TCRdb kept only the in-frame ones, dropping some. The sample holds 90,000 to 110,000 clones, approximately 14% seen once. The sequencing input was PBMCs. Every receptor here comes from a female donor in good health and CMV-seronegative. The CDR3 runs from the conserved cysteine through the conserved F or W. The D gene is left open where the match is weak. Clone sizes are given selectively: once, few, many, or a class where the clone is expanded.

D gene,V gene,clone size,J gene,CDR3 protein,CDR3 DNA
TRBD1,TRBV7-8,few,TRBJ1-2,CASSLVRDRFYGYTF,TGTGCCAGCAGCTTAGTACGGGACAGGTTCTATGGCTACACCTTC
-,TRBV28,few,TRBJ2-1,CASSWGSSEGVFSYNEQFF,TGTGCCAGCAGTTGGGGCTCTAGTGAAGGTGTCTTCTCCTACAATGAGCAGTTCTTC
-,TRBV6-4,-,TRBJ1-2,CASSPQGIGSGYTF,TGTGCCAGCAGTCCCCAGGGGATTGGATCTGGCTACACCTTC
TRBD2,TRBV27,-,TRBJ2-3,CASSLQGGLAGATTDTQYF,TGTGCCAGCAGTTTGCAAGGGGGACTAGCGGGAGCCACCACAGATACGCAGTATTTT
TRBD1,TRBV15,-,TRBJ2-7,CATSIGQGAHEQYF,TGTGCCACCAGCATAGGACAGGGGGCCCACGAGCAGTACTTC
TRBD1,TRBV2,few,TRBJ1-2,CASRGPGQGRGYTF,TGTGCCAGCAGGGGCCCGGGACAGGGGCGAGGCTACACCTTC
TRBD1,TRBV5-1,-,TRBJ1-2,CASSPDRGYGYTF,TGCGCCAGCAGCCCGGACAGGGGCTATGGCTACACCTTC
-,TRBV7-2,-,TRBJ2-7,CASSNYSSYEQYF,TGTGCCAGCAGCAATTATAGCTCCTACGAGCAGTACTTC
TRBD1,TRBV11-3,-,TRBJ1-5,CASSPSPGQGKGKPQHF,TGTGCCAGCAGCCCTAGCCCCGGACAGGGGAAGGGGAAGCCCCAGCATTTT
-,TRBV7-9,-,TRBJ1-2,CASSLSSNYGYTF,TGTGCCAGCAGCTTAAGCTCTAACTATGGCTACACCTTC
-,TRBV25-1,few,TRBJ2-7,CASNKISGTGVAEQYF,TGTGCCAGCAATAAGATCAGTGGGACGGGGGTCGCCGAGCAGTACTTC
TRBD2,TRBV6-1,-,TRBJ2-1,CASSEVSGVEQFF,TGTGCCAGCAGTGAAGTCAGCGGGGTTGAGCAGTTCTTC
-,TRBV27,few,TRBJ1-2,CASSFSGYGYTF,TGTGCCAGCAGTTTTAGTGGTTATGGCTACACCTTC
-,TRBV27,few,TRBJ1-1,CASSRRGGQVVHPRAFF,TGTGCCAGCAGCCGTCGGGGGGGGCAGGTTGTTCATCCGCGAGCTTTCTTT
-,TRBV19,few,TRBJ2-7,CASSITLGHSYEQYF,TGTGCCAGTAGTATCACTCTAGGTCACTCCTACGAGCAGTACTTC
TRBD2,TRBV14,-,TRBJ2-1,CASSQVGGGTVNEQFF,TGTGCCAGCAGCCAAGTAGGCGGGGGTACTGTCAATGAGCAGTTCTTC
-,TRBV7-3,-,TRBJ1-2,CASSPRGGGSYGYTF,TGTGCCAGCAGCCCCCGTGGGGGAGGTAGCTATGGCTACACCTTC
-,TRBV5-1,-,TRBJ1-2,CASSLVGGDYGYTF,TGCGCCAGCAGCTTGGTAGGCGGCGACTATGGCTACACCTTC
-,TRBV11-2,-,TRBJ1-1,CASSPSWGVDTEAFF,TGTGCCAGCAGCCCGAGTTGGGGGGTTGACACTGAAGCTTTCTTT
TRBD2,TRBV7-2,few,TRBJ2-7,CASTLNRGGRDEQYF,TGTGCCAGCACCCTCAATCGGGGGGGCCGCGACGAGCAGTACTTC
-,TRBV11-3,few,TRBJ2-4,CASSLDGQFQYF,TGTGCCAGCAGCTTAGATGGCCAGTTCCAGTACTTC
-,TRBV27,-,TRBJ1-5,CASSPAGYSNQPQHF,TGTGCCAGCAGTCCGGCGGGGTATAGCAATCAGCCCCAGCATTTT
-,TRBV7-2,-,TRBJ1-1,CASSLTGMNTEAFF,TGTGCCAGCAGCTTAACCGGGATGAACACTGAAGCTTTCTTT
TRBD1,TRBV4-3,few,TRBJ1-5,CASSQRQGLSQDSNQPQHF,TGCGCCAGCAGCCAACGACAGGGTTTGAGCCAAGATAGCAATCAGCCCCAGCATTTT
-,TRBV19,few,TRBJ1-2,CASSPRPRTAGYTF,TGTGCCAGTAGTCCCAGGCCAAGAACCGCTGGCTACACCTTC
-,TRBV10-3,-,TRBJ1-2,CALRGTGRGYTF,TGTGCCCTCAGGGGCACAGGGCGCGGCTACACCTTC
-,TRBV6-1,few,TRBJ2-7,CASSDSGPYEQYF,TGTGCCAGCAGTGATTCAGGGCCCTACGAGCAGTACTTC
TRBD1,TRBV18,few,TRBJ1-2,CASSPRDRNLFNYGYTF,TGTGCCAGCTCACCACGGGACAGGAACCTTTTTAACTATGGCTACACCTTC
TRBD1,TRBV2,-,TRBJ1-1,CASLIQGASTEAFF,TGTGCCAGCCTAATTCAGGGGGCGAGCACTGAAGCTTTCTTT
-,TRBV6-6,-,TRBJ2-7,CASSYSSGQTYEQYF,TGTGCCAGCAGTTACTCCTCAGGACAAACCTACGAGCAGTACTTC
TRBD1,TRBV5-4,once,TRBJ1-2,CASSLVWGQGVYGYTF,TGTGCCAGCAGCTTGGTATGGGGACAGGGGGTCTATGGCTACACCTTC
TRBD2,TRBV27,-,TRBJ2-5,CASRRGGDETQYF,TGTGCCAGCAGACGGGGGGGTGATGAGACCCAGTACTTC
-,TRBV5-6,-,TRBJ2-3,CASSPGLSSADTQYF,TGTGCCAGCAGCCCCGGCCTCTCTAGCGCAGATACGCAGTATTTT
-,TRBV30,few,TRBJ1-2,CAWTKGLGNLLGGYTF,TGTGCCTGGACCAAGGGACTAGGGAACCTCTTGGGCGGCTACACCTTC
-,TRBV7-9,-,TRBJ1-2,CASSSLEEGRGYGYTF,TGTGCCAGCAGCTCCCTGGAGGAGGGCCGGGGGTATGGCTACACCTTC
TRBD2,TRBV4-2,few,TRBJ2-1,CASSGGGALAGTNEQFF,TGTGCCAGCAGCGGGGGAGGGGCTCTAGCGGGAACAAATGAGCAGTTCTTC
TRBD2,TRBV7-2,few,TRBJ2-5,CASSLLAGETQYF,TGTGCCAGCAGCTTACTAGCGGGAGAGACCCAGTACTTC
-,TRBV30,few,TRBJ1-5,CAWSAGVGSNQPQHF,TGTGCCTGGAGTGCAGGGGTGGGGAGCAATCAGCCCCAGCATTTT
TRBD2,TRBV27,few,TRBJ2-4,CASRVAGTRPGNIQYF,TGTGCCAGCAGGGTTGCCGGGACTAGACCCGGGAACATTCAGTACTTC
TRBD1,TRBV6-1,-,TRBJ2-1,CASSEDWDRWAFF,TGTGCCAGCAGTGAAGATTGGGACAGGTGGGCGTTCTTC
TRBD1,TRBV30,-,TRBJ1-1,CAWSSIRTGSTEAFF,TGTGCCTGGAGTTCTATTCGGACAGGCTCCACTGAAGCTTTCTTT
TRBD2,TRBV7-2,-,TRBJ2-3,CASSLAAGGPADTQYF,TGTGCCAGCAGCTTAGCTGCGGGAGGGCCAGCAGATACGCAGTATTTT
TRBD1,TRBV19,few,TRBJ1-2,CASHPGTGGAGVYGYTF,TGTGCCAGCCACCCCGGGACAGGGGGCGCAGGGGTCTATGGCTACACCTTC
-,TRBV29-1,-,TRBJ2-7,CSVVAPAAYEQYF,TGCAGCGTTGTGGCTCCTGCAGCCTACGAGCAGTACTTC